The 7 T cell receptor beta chains given below trace back to one sample, sequenced in a study of T cell responses to AZD1222 COVID-19 vaccine. This table comes from immunoSEQ multiplex PCR, and its TCRdb copy is limited to in-frame clones, with some not included. This table has 150,000 to 200,000 clones, 92% appearing once. Material: peripheral blood, obtained 28 days after the second AZD1222 dose. The receptors were gathered from an adult who received the AZD1222 COVID-19 vaccine.

The CDR3 protein is CASSQPQTGGPNTEAFF. CDR3 DNA sequence: TGTGCCAGCAGTCAGCCTCAGACAGGGGGGCCTAACACTGAAGCTTTCTTT. The V gene is TRBV28, the J gene TRBJ1-1, with 9 bases identical to TRBD1. CDR1 MDHEN and CDR2 SYDVKM come from the germline V gene. V gave up 5 bases and J gave up 2 bases; unmatched junction bases: 12. This CDR3 comprises 17 residues.

The J gene is TRBJ1-5, the V gene TRBV5-4; 7 bases are a match to TRBD1. This CDR3 is built from 16 residues. From germline, CDR1 is SGHNT and CDR2 YYREEE (reference sequence). Trimming cost V 2 bases and J 0 bases; bases outside gene matches: 5. CDR3 in amino acids: CASSLRTGDSNQPQHF. The CDR3 coding sequence is TGTGCCAGCAGCTTACGGACAGGCGATAGCAATCAGCCCCAGCATTTT.

This clone has only one observation. This rearrangement joins TRBV10-3 to TRBJ1-6; no reliable D call. CDR3 length: 14 residues. The germline gives CDR1 ENHRY, CDR2 SYGVKD. The V end was cut by 4 bases, the J end by 5 bases, with 9 bases between. CDR3 in amino acids: CAISGENNNSPLHF. DNA for the CDR3: TGTGCCATCAGTGGGGAGAACAATAATTCACCCCTCCACTTT.

This sequence joins TRBV30 and TRBJ2-1, with 9 positions matching TRBD1. Trimming cost V 3 bases and J 7 bases; bases outside gene matches: 7. The V gene's germline CDR1 is GTSNPN and CDR2 SVGIG (reference sequence). CDR3 length: 14 amino acids. The CDR3 DNA reads TGTGCCTGGAGGAAACAGGGGGCGAGAAATGAGCAGTTCTTC. Its translation: CAWRKQGARNEQFF.

The genes are TRBV18 and TRBJ1-2; D call uncertain. Trimming stripped 1 base from V and 8 bases from J, with 14 bases between. CDR1 is KGHSH and CDR2 is LQKENI in the germline V gene. The length of the CDR3 is 14 residues. CDR3 protein: CASSPHPDGSGYTF. The CDR3 coding sequence is TGTGCCAGCTCACCACATCCGGACGGGAGCGGCTACACCTTC.

The genes are TRBV20-1 and TRBJ2-7; D is perhaps TRBD2 (6 bases). The germline V gene encodes CDR1 DFQATT and CDR2 SNEGSKA (reference sequence). The CDR3 is 11 amino acids. V lost 6 bases, J lost 3 bases, and 9 bases lay in between. As DNA, the CDR3 is TGCAGTGCCAAGACTAGCTACGAGCAGTACTTC. Its translation is CSAKTSYEQYF.

The genes are TRBV6-5 and TRBJ1-1, with 7 bases fitting TRBD1. Germline V gives CDR1 MNHEY, CDR2 SVGAGI. The CDR3 is 12 amino acids. After removal of 5 bases from V and 11 bases from J, the junction contained 8 bases not matched to a gene. CDR3 nucleotide sequence: TGTGCCAGCAGTCCTTCCGACAGGGCGGCTTTCTTT. Its translation is CASSPSDRAAFF.